The rows below give T cell receptor beta chains drawn from one sample of a study of OX40 agonist ivuxolimab in advanced cancers. Sequenced by immunoSEQ multiplex PCR; TCRdb stores in-frame clones only, minus some. The table lists around 46,000 clones, about 89% of them singletons, with roughly 10% in the top ten. The sample here was CD4+ or CD8+ T cells sorted from blood, taken in a trial of the OX40 agonist ivuxolimab. The receptors derive from an adult with an advanced solid tumor such as melanoma, head and neck, liver or kidney cancer. The CDR3 runs from the conserved cysteine through the conserved F or W. The order of the fields is V gene, D gene, J gene, clone size, CDR3 protein, CDR3 DNA. A D gene is named only where the DNA matches it firmly. Clone size is shown for a subset of rows, as once, few, many or a class of expanded clone.

V: TRBV2
D: .
J: TRBJ2-3
size: .
CDR3: CASVRGPDTQYF
DNA: TGTGCCAGCGTCCGGGGGCCAGATACGCAGTATTTT

V: TRBV11-3
D: TRBD2
J: TRBJ2-5
size: few
CDR3: CASSSRTSASRETQYF
DNA: TGTGCCAGCAGCTCAAGGACTAGCGCCAGCAGGGAGACCCAGTACTTC

V: TRBV14
D: .
J: TRBJ2-7
size: .
CDR3: CASSQDTNPPGEGEDEQYF
DNA: TGTGCCAGCAGCCAAGATACGAATCCTCCAGGGGAAGGTGAAGACGAGCAGTACTTC

V: TRBV9
D: .
J: TRBJ2-2
size: .
CDR3: CASSVGGSTGELFF
DNA: TGTGCCAGCAGCGTAGGGGGGAGCACCGGGGAGCTGTTTTTT

V: TRBV19
D: .
J: TRBJ1-3
size: once
CDR3: CASSIGAAPSGNTIYF
DNA: TGTGCCAGTAGTATAGGGGCAGCTCCCTCTGGAAACACCATATATTTT

V: TRBV19
D: .
J: TRBJ2-3
size: .
CDR3: CASRDFSTDTQYF
DNA: TGTGCCAGCCGGGACTTTAGCACAGATACGCAGTATTTT

V: TRBV6-5
D: .
J: TRBJ2-7
size: .
CDR3: CASSYLPYEQYF
DNA: TGTGCCAGCAGTTACTTGCCCTACGAGCAGTACTTC

V: TRBV18
D: .
J: TRBJ1-1
size: .
CDR3: CASSKEWTDMNTEAFF
DNA: TGTGCCAGCTCTAAAGAGTGGACAGACATGAACACTGAAGCTTTCTTT

V: TRBV28
D: .
J: TRBJ1-6
size: .
CDR3: CAGGRGEAYNSPLHF
DNA: TGTGCCGGAGGCCGGGGGGAAGCCTATAATTCACCCCTCCACTTT

V: TRBV4-1
D: .
J: TRBJ1-2
size: .
CDR3: CASSQDQGTRYGYTF
DNA: TGCGCCAGCAGCCAAGACCAGGGCACTCGATATGGCTACACCTTC